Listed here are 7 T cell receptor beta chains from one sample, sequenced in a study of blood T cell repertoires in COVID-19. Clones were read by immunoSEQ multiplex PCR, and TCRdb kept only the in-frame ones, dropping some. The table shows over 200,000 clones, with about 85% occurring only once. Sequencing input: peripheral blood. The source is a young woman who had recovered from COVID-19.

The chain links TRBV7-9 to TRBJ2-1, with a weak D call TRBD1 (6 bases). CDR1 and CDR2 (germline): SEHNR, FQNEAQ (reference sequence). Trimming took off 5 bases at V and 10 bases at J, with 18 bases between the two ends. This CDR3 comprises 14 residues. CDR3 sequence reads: CASSLTTKGQEQFF. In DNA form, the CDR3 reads TGTGCCAGCAGCCTAACGACGAAAGGACAGGAGCAGTTCTTC. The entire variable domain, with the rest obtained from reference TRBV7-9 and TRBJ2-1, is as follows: DTGVSQNPRHKITKRGQNVTFRCDPISEHNRLYWYRQTLGQGPEFLTYFQNEAQLEKSRLLSDRFSAERPKGSFSTLEIQRTEQGDSAMYLCASSLTTKGQEQFFGPGTRLTVL.

The CDR3 sequence is CASSVKGLAGVGYNEQFF. The CDR3 bases are TGTGCCAGCAGCGTAAAGGGACTAGCGGGAGTAGGGTACAATGAGCAGTTCTTC. This chain uses TRBV13 with TRBJ2-1; 14 nucleotides match TRBD2. This CDR3 comprises 18 residues. Germline-derived CDR1 and CDR2 are PRHDT and FYEKMQ (reference sequence). V trimming: 5 bases; J trimming: 4 bases; junction bases outside the gene matches: 10.

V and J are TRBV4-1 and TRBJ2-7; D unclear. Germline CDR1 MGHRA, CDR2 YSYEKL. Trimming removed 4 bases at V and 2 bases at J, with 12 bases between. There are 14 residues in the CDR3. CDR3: CASSLADGTYEQYF. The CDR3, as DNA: TGCGCCAGCAGCCTAGCAGATGGCACCTACGAGCAGTACTTC.

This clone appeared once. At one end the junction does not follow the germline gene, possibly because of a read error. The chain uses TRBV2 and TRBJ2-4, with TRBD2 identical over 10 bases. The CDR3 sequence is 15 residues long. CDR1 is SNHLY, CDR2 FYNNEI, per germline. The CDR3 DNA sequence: TGTGCCAGCAGTGACCTAGCGGGAGCCGAAAACATTCAGTACTTC. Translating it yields CASSDLAGAENIQYF.

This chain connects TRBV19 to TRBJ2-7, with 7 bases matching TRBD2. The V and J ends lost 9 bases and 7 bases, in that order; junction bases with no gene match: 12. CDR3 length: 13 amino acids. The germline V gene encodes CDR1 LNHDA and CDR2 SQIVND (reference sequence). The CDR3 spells CASRYGFGGEQYF. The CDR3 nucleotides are TGTGCCAGCAGATATGGGTTCGGGGGGGAGCAGTACTTC.

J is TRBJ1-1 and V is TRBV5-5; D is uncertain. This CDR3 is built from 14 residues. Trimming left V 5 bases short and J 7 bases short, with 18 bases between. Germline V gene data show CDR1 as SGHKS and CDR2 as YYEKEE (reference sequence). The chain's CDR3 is CASRRVLPGDEAFF. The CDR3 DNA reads TGTGCCAGCAGGAGGGTCCTTCCCGGCGATGAAGCTTTCTTT.

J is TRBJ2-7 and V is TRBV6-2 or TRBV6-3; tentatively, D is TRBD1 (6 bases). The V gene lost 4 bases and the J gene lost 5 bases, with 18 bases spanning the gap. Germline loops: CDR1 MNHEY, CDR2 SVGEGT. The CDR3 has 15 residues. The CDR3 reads CASSSTGQPIHEQYF. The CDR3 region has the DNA TGTGCCAGCAGTTCCACAGGACAGCCTATCCACGAGCAGTACTTC.